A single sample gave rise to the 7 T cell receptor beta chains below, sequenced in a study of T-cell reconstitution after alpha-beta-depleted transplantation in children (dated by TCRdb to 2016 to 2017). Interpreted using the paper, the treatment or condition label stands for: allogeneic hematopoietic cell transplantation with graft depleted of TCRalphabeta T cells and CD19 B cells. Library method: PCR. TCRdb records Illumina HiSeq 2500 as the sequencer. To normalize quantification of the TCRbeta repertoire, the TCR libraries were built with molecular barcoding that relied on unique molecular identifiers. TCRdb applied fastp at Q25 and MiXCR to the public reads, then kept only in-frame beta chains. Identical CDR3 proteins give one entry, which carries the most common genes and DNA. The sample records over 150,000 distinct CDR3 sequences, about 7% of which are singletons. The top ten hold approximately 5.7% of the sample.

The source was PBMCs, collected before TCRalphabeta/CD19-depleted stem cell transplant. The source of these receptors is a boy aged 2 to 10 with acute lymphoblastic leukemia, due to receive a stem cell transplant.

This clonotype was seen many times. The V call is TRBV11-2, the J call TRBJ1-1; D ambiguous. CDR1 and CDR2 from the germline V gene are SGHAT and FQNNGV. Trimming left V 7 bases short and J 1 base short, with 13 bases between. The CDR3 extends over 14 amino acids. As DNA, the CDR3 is TGTGCCAGCACCATCACAACCGGGAACACTGAAGCTTTCTTT. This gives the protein CASTITTGNTEAFF.

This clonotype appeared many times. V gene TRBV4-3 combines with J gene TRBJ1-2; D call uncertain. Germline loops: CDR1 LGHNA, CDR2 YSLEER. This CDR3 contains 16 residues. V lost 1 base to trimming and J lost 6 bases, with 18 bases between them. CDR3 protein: CASSQGQSSISHGYTF. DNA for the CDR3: TGCGCCAGCAGCCAAGGTCAGAGTTCTATATCCCATGGCTACACCTTC.

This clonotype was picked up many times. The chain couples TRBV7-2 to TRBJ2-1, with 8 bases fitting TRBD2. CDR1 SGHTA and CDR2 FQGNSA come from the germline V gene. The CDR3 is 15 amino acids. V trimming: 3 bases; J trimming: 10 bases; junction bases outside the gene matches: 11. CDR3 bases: TGTGCCAGCAGCTTCCCCAACGCCCCTAGCGGGGAGCAGTTCTTC. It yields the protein CASSFPNAPSGEQFF.

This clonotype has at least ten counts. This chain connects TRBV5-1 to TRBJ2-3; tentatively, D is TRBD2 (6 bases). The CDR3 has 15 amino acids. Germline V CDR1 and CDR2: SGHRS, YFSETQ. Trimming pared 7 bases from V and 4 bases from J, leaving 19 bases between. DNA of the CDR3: TGCGCCAGCTGCCTCGGGGACCCGGGAGCAGATACGCAGTATTTT. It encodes CASCLGDPGADTQYF.

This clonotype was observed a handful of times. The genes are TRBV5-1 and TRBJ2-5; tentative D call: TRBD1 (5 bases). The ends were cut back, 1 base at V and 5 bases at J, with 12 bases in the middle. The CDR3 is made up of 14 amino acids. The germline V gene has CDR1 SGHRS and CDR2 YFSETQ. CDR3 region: CASSLRPGWETQYF. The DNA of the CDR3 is TGCGCCAGCAGCTTGCGGCCAGGGTGGGAGACCCAGTACTTC.

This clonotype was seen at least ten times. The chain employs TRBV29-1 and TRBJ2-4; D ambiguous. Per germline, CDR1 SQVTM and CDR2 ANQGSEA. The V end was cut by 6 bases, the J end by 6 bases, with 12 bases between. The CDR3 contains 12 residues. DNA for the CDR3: TGCAGCGTCAACGATCAAACAAACATTCAGTACTTC. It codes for CSVNDQTNIQYF.

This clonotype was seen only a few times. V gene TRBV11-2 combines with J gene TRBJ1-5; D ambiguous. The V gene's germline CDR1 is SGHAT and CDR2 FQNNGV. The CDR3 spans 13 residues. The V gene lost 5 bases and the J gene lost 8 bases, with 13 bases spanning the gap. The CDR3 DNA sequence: TGTGCCAGCAGCATGGACGGGTTCGAGCCCCAGCATTTT. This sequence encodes CASSMDGFEPQHF.